These 15 T cell receptor beta chains share one sample of origin, sequenced in a study of T cells in localized non-small cell lung cancer. Measured with immunoSEQ multiplex PCR; TCRdb has only the in-frame clones, and not every one. The sample records tens of thousands of clones, around 93% being singletons. The input for sequencing was peripheral blood, taken before any cancer treatment. The receptors stem from a female donor over 55 with stage I lung adenocarcinoma.

The rearrangement joins TRBV4-3 to TRBJ1-1; D ambiguous. The CDR3 spans 14 residues. Germline CDR1 LGHNA, CDR2 YSLEER. The V and J ends lost 0 bases and 1 base respectively, with 6 bases between them. The chain's CDR3 is CASSQDGRNTEAFF. Written as DNA, the CDR3 is TGCGCCAGCAGCCAAGATGGGAGGAACACTGAAGCTTTCTTT.

The CDR3 here is CASGQGPNGNTIYF. The CDR3 DNA sequence: TGTGCCAGTGGACAGGGGCCCAATGGAAACACCATATATTTT. This chain uses TRBV19 with TRBJ1-3; 9 positions match TRBD1. Germline-derived CDR1 and CDR2 are LNHDA and SQIVND (reference sequence). The CDR3 length is 14 residues. The V segment lost 8 bases and the J segment 3 bases; nucleotides outside the gene matches: 5.

The chain links TRBV5-3 to TRBJ2-6; D is undetermined. TRBV5-3 has ORF status, its function being uncertain. There are 17 residues in the CDR3. The V gene lost 7 bases and the J gene lost 16 bases, with 33 bases spanning the gap. CDR3 region: CARCPVLVNKVGPTLTF. CDR3 DNA sequence: TGTGCCAGATGCCCAGTATTGGTGAACAAAGTCGGGCCAACGCTGACTTTC.

The V gene is TRBV28, the J gene TRBJ2-3; 7 nucleotides align to TRBD1. The germline V gene encodes CDR1 MDHEN and CDR2 SYDVKM. This CDR3 has 13 amino acids. J lost 6 bases, V lost 6 bases, and 6 bases had no gene match. The CDR3 loop is CASRTGFGDTQYF. The CDR3 nucleotides are TGTGCCAGCAGGACAGGGTTCGGGGATACGCAGTATTTT.

The chain joins TRBV5-1 to TRBJ2-2, with unresolved D. CDR1 and CDR2 (germline): SGHRS, YFSETQ. This CDR3 has 15 amino acids. V was trimmed by 4 bases and J by 3 bases, leaving 13 bases between them. The CDR3: CASSPLTGYTGELFF. The DNA of the CDR3 is TGCGCCAGCAGCCCCCTGACTGGATACACCGGGGAGCTGTTTTTT.

The rearrangement uses TRBV6-1 and TRBJ2-7; 9 bases are shared with TRBD1. J was trimmed by 6 bases and V by 3 bases; bases with no gene match: 12. Germline values: CDR1 MNHNS, CDR2 SASEGT. The CDR3 has 16 amino acids. CDR3 protein: CASSDIVGDRVGEQYV. Here the CDR3 DNA reads TGTGCCAGCAGTGATATCGTTGGGGACAGGGTTGGCGAGCAGTACGTC.

The chain has TRBV7-2 and TRBJ2-3; no clear D. Trimming took off 7 bases at V and 0 bases at J, with 11 bases between the two ends. Germline V gives CDR1 SGHTA, CDR2 FQGNSA. This CDR3 spans 14 amino acids. This CDR3 is CASKIRASTDTQYF. CDR3 coding DNA: TGTGCCAGCAAGATAAGAGCTAGCACAGATACGCAGTATTTT.

This clone was seen only once. The V and J genes are TRBV4-1 and TRBJ1-4; maybe TRBD1 (5 bases). Germline V gene sequence: CDR1 MGHRA, CDR2 YSYEKL. V gave up 7 bases and J gave up 0 bases, with 18 bases separating them. CDR3 length: 17 amino acids. The CDR3 loop is CASTRRGHPTTNEKLFF. The CDR3 coding sequence is TGCGCCAGCACCCGTCGGGGCCATCCTACAACTAATGAAAAACTGTTTTTT.

This clone was observed a single time. In DNA, the CDR3 is TGTGCCAGCAGCTACGGACAGGGGGCCTACGAGCAGTACGTC. It specifies CASSYGQGAYEQYV. V gene TRBV6-1 combines with J gene TRBJ2-7; TRBD1 aligns across 10 bases. CDR3 length equals 14 residues. With 6 bases clipped from V and 2 bases from J, the junction kept 4 bases outside the gene matches. CDR1 and CDR2 from the germline V gene are MNHNS and SASEGT.

The chain employs TRBV7-9 and TRBJ1-1, with 8 nucleotides matching TRBD1. This CDR3 is 14 amino acids long. Germline-derived CDR1 and CDR2 are SEHNR and FQNEAQ (reference sequence). Trimming took 6 bases from V and 5 from J; bases not matched to a gene: 8. In DNA form, the CDR3 reads TGTGCCAGCAGTGCAACAGGGGGTGGGACTGAAGCTTTCTTT. Residues: CASSATGGGTEAFF.

This chain joins TRBV7-9 and TRBJ1-1; no firm D call. This CDR3 has 14 residues. V gave up 3 bases and J gave up 1 base, with 9 bases separating them. Germline-derived CDR1 and CDR2 are SEHNR and FQNEAQ (reference sequence). DNA for the CDR3: TGTGCCAGCAGCTTGACTACAGCGAACACTGAAGCTTTCTTT. It specifies CASSLTTANTEAFF.

V gene TRBV11-1 combines with J gene TRBJ2-5; 7 nucleotides agree with TRBD2. The CDR3 length is 13 residues. The V gene end was trimmed by 5 bases and the J gene end by 6 bases; junction bases not matched to a gene: 6. Germline values: CDR1 SGHAT, CDR2 FQDESV (reference sequence). CDR3 region: CASSLGGGKTQYF. The CDR3 region has the DNA TGTGCCAGCAGCCTTGGGGGGGGGAAGACCCAGTACTTC. Full variable domain (rest looked up from reference TRBV11-1 and TRBJ2-5): EAEVAQSPRYKITEKSQAVAFWCDPISGHATLYWYRQILGQGPELLVQFQDESVVDDSQLPKDRFSAERLKGVDSTLKIQPAELGDSAMYLCASSLGGGKTQYFGPGTRLLVL.

This chain connects TRBV2 to TRBJ2-3; 8 bases align to TRBD1. The V segment lost 8 bases and the J segment 0 bases; nucleotides outside the gene matches: 16. CDR1 SNHLY and CDR2 FYNNEI come from the germline V gene. The CDR3 totals 18 residues. The CDR3 reads CASLLGQGAAYSTDTQYF. The CDR3 region has the DNA TGTGCCAGCCTGTTGGGGCAGGGGGCTGCTTATAGCACAGATACGCAGTATTTT.

This clone was recorded once. This chain uses TRBV28 with TRBJ1-5, with TRBD1 as a possible D gene (6 bases). Trimming pared 2 bases from V and 7 bases from J, leaving 12 bases between. CDR1 MDHEN and CDR2 SYDVKM come from the germline V gene. The CDR3 consists of 14 residues. The CDR3 is CASSLQQGWQPQHF. CDR3 DNA: TGTGCCAGCAGTTTACAACAGGGCTGGCAGCCCCAGCATTTT.

This clone was observed a single time. The chain couples TRBV10-1 to TRBJ2-3; tentatively, D is TRBD2 (6 bases). The V end lost 6 bases, the J end lost 3 bases, and 16 bases lay between the germline ends. In germline, CDR1 is WNHNN, CDR2 SYGVQD (reference sequence). CDR3 size: 15 residues. CDR3 bases: TGCGCCAGCAGGGGAGAGGGACTTGGAACAGATACGCAGTATTTT. Its translation is CASRGEGLGTDTQYF.